This T cell receptor beta chain was documented in a study of technical replicates of blood from a handful of donors (dated by TCRdb to about 2017). Comment on this clone: What this receptor recognizes is not known. No much larger clonotype is one base removed from it; base qualities were not supplied.

From the germline V gene, CDR1 is SGHVS and CDR2 is FQNEAQ. The CDR3 contains 16 residues, cysteine and phenylalanine counted. CDR3 DNA only is kept here, 48 bases in frame from base 1. V is cut back by 1 base and J by 7 bases, with 6 bases in the junction unmatched. The protocol used for the library was the immunoSEQ multiplex PCR assay. TCRdb stores this immuneACCESS table with in-frame sequences only. Part of the clones is absent; in the studies checked, under half of the shortfall reflects unresolved V genes, and no reason is known for the rest. The sample records tens of thousands of clones, around 90% of which are singletons. The top ten clones comprise about 4% of the sample.

The clonotype was recovered from a human donor in good health. Some clones in this sample may be carry-over from other donors' samples. Input material: PBMCs. In this chain, TRBV7-8 is recombined with TRBJ1-5, and TRBD1 matches 11 of the central bases. The nucleotide sequence is given as TGTGCCAGCAGCTTAGTGGACAGGGGGCTGGGGCAGCCCCAGCATTTT. Its coded protein is CASSLVDRGLGQPQHF. Beyond the CDR3, the reference TRBV7-8 and TRBJ1-5 genes provide the residues; the full variable domain reads: GAGVSQSPRYKVAKRGQDVALRCDPISGHVSLFWYQQALGQGPEFLTYFQNEAQLDKSGLPSDRFFAERPEGSVSTLKIQRTQQEDSAVYLCASSLVDRGLGQPQHFGDGTRLSIL.